Listed below are T cell receptor beta chains from one sample, sequenced in a study of shared T cell receptors in the human thymus. The method was immunoSEQ multiplex PCR; TCRdb's version includes in-frame clones alone and lacks a portion of them. The sample includes some 720,000 clones, 88% seen only once; the top ten take over 0.008%. A further study also used this sample, focusing on human thymus T cells.

The sequencing input was thymocytes. The receptors were gathered from a boy in the first two years of life with a congenital heart defect. CDR3s include the opening cysteine and the closing phenylalanine or tryptophan. A D gene is named only where the DNA matches it firmly. Clone sizes are given selectively: once, few, many, or a class where the clone is expanded.

>TRBV18|NA|TRBJ2-7|NA
CASSPPSHGSSYEQYF
TGTGCCAGCTCCCCGCCATCCCACGGGAGCTCCTACGAGCAGTACTTC
>TRBV28|NA|TRBJ2-2|TRBD2
CASSLVWPLAENTGELFF
TGTGCCAGCAGTTTAGTTTGGCCACTAGCGGAAAACACCGGGGAGCTGTTTTTT
>TRBV27|NA|TRBJ2-7|NA
CASSPDFIEQYF
TGTGCCAGCAGTCCTGACTTCATCGAGCAGTACTTC
>TRBV7-6|NA|TRBJ2-3|NA
CASSLRLPKGEDTQYF
TGTGCCAGCAGCTTACGCCTCCCCAAGGGGGAAGATACGCAGTATTTT
>TRBV11-2|NA|TRBJ2-7|TRBD1
CASSLDPGQVSSYEQYF
TGTGCCAGCAGCTTAGACCCGGGACAGGTGAGCTCCTACGAGCAGTACTTC
>TRBV10-2|NA|TRBJ2-4|TRBD2
CASSEWGLAGVGNIQYF
TGCGCCAGCAGTGAGTGGGGACTAGCGGGAGTCGGAAACATTCAGTACTTC
>TRBV30|NA|TRBJ2-3|TRBD2
CAWEALGTSGGTDTQYF
TGTGCCTGGGAAGCTCTAGGGACTAGCGGGGGCACAGATACGCAGTATTTT
>TRBV5-6|NA|TRBJ2-3|TRBD2
CASSSPGTSRTDTQYF
TGTGCCAGCAGTTCCCCCGGGACTAGCAGAACAGATACGCAGTATTTT
>TRBV11-2|NA|TRBJ1-2|NA
CASSSRGRGWGYTF
TGTGCCAGCAGCTCCAGAGGAAGGGGCTGGGGCTACACCTTC
>TRBV6-6|NA|TRBJ1-1|NA
CASSVPRCTEAFF
TGTGCCAGCAGTGTTCCCCGGTGCACTGAAGCTTTCTTT
>TRBV15|NA|TRBJ2-7|TRBD2
CATSRPGRGADEQYF
TGTGCCACCAGCAGGCCGGGGCGGGGGGCCGACGAGCAGTACTTC
>TRBV6-7|NA|TRBJ2-1|TRBD1
CASSQQKDRGYNEQFF
TGTGCCAGCAGTCAGCAGAAGGACAGGGGATACAATGAGCAGTTCTTC
>TRBV7-4|NA|TRBJ2-3|NA
CASSSPFGDTTDTQYF
TGTGCCAGCAGCTCCCCGTTCGGGGACACCACAGATACGCAGTATTTT
>TRBV4-1|NA|TRBJ2-3|TRBD2
CASSQVAGVPSWYTQYF
TGCGCCAGCAGCCAGGTAGCGGGAGTCCCCTCGTGGTATACGCAGTATTTT
>TRBV30|NA|TRBJ2-7|NA
CAWGSKGRNEQYF
TGTGCCTGGGGTAGTAAGGGGAGGAACGAGCAGTACTTC
>TRBV14|NA|TRBJ1-2|NA
CASSQVTLEKSDGYTF
TGTGCCAGCAGCCAAGTCACTTTAGAAAAATCGGATGGCTACACCTTC
>TRBV5-8|NA|TRBJ2-5|TRBD1
CASSLTGGHQETQYF
TGTGCCAGCAGCCTGACAGGGGGCCACCAAGAGACCCAGTACTTC
>TRBV5-4|NA|TRBJ1-1|NA
CASSPPDSYTEAFF
TGTGCCAGCAGCCCTCCGGACAGTTACACTGAAGCTTTCTTT
>TRBV27|NA|TRBJ1-2|TRBD1
CASSLTGAGGYTF
TGTGCCAGCAGCCTAACAGGGGCGGGTGGCTACACCTTC
>TRBV28|few|TRBJ2-1|TRBD1
CASSPGGRDMNEQFF
TGTGCCAGCAGTCCAGGGGGTCGAGACATGAATGAGCAGTTCTTC
>TRBV6-5|NA|TRBJ1-2|TRBD1
CASSSRTGGGYTF
TGTGCCAGCAGTTCCCGGACAGGGGGTGGCTACACCTTC
>TRBV6-1|NA|TRBJ2-3|NA
CASSEIVLYTQYF
TGTGCCAGCAGTGAAATAGTACTTTATACGCAGTATTTT